This TCR beta chain comes out of a study of beta chain features in type 1 diabetes. Study-level information: On cell yields, gender and age, patients and healthy donors were similar.

Remarks on this clone: The antigen is unknown.

As every portion of the isolated RNA was reverse transcribed, the sequencing read expressed TCRB transcripts. Naive, central memory and regulatory T cell samples yielded about 3.9 million reads on average. Generated by immunoSEQ multiplex PCR, the TCRdb table keeps only in-frame clones and is missing some. The table includes about 130,000 clones, about 10% detected once. Per the germline V gene, CDR1 is SNHLY and CDR2 is FYNNEI. The CDR3 consists of 14 residues. The V gene lost 3 bases and the J gene lost 3 bases, with 11 bases spanning the gap. Study outcomes and limitations: The study notes PCR might favor shorter templates equally in patients and controls. All four CD4+ subsets of Type 1 diabetes patients contained TCRB CDR3s that were moderately but significantly shorter.

The chain has TRBV2 and TRBJ1-2; the D gene is possibly TRBD1 (5 bases). Material for sequencing was central memory CD4+ T cells from blood. This sequence originates from a man aged 30 to 39 with type 1 diabetes. CDR3 coding DNA: TGTGCCAGCAGTGACCGTGGGGCTGACTATGGCTACACCTTC. Translated: CASSDRGADYGYTF.